These 26 T cell receptor beta chains were sequenced from one sample in a study of T cell clonotyping in hematopoietic cell transplantation. Produced via immunoSEQ multiplex PCR; TCRdb's table is partial and in-frame only. The sample includes 1,500 to 2,000 clones, around 84% of them seen just once. Sequenced material: PBMCs, taken 30 days after allogeneic stem cell transplant. The source of these receptors is a male patient aged 55 to 70 who had an allogeneic stem cell transplant, so the T cells may come from the graft donor. Some clones in this sample may be carry-over from other donors' samples.

The J gene is TRBJ2-1, the V gene TRBV5-4; 12 nucleotides line up with TRBD1. CDR3 size: 19 residues. Germline CDR1 and CDR2: SGHNT and YYREEE (reference sequence). V lost 0 bases to trimming and J lost 8 bases; unmatched junction nucleotides: 15. CDR3 sequence (DNA): TGTGCCAGCAGCTTGGATGGTGGTTACCGGGACAGGGGGCGGTATGAGCAGTTCTTC. This translates into CASSLDGGYRDRGRYEQFF.

This chain links TRBV30 with TRBJ2-7; D is perhaps TRBD2 (5 bases). From germline, CDR1 is GTSNPN and CDR2 SVGIG (reference sequence). CDR3 length: 14 amino acids. The V end lost 5 bases, the J end lost 0 bases, and 14 bases lay between the germline ends. The CDR3 sequence is CAWLRSGLSYEQYF. The CDR3 DNA reads TGTGCCTGGCTTAGGAGCGGCCTCTCCTACGAGCAGTACTTC.

The CDR3 coding sequence is TGTGCCAGCAGCTTGTGGGGTTCTGGAAACACCATATATTTT. This gives the protein CASSLWGSGNTIYF. V usage is TRBV5-6 and J usage is TRBJ1-3; D is undetermined. CDR3 length: 14 amino acids. From germline, CDR1 is SGHDT and CDR2 YYEEEE. Trimming cost V 1 base and J 1 base, with 6 bases left between them.

This chain connects TRBV7-6 to TRBJ2-6; D unclear. The V end lost 5 bases, the J end lost 5 bases, and 22 bases lay between the germline ends. This CDR3 is built from 18 residues. Germline V gene sequence: CDR1 SGHVS, CDR2 FNYEAQ. CDR3 nucleotides: TGTGCCAGCAGCAATAGTGATGAATCACAAAGTCGGGCCAACGTCCTGACTTTC. Its protein product is CASSNSDESQSRANVLTF.

V and J are TRBV5-1 and TRBJ1-2; 7 bases line up with TRBD1. Germline trimming cut 4 bases from V and 5 bases from J; bases unmatched to any gene: 11. Germline V gene data show CDR1 as SGHRS and CDR2 as YFSETQ. The CDR3 spans 15 residues. CDR3 amino acids: CASSLQGTPTYGYTF. The CDR3 nucleotides read TGCGCCAGCAGCCTACAGGGGACACCTACGTATGGCTACACCTTC.

By sample fraction, this clone is large. The chain has TRBV7-3 and TRBJ1-1; D gene unclear. Germline V gene lookup returns CDR1 SGHTA and CDR2 FQGTGA. Trimming shortened V by 5 bases and J by 3 bases, and 13 bases separated the two germline ends. The CDR3 totals 14 residues. Here the CDR3 DNA reads TGTGCCAGCAGCCCGGTGGGCCTAGACACTGAAGCTTTCTTT. Protein sequence: CASSPVGLDTEAFF. The full variable domain, completed using reference TRBV7-3 and TRBJ1-1, is GAGVSQTPSNKVTEKGKYVELRCDPISGHTALYWYRQSLGQGPEFLIYFQGTGAADDSGLPNDRFFAVRPEGSVSTLKIQRTERGDSAVYLCASSPVGLDTEAFFGQGTRLTVV.

V and J are TRBV18 and TRBJ2-7; D gene ambiguous. Germline CDR1 is KGHSH and CDR2 is LQKENI. Trimming removed 4 bases from V and 7 bases from J, with 14 bases in between. The CDR3 length is 13 residues. CDR3 coding DNA: TGTGCCAGCTCACGTCTCCCTTCGCAGGAGCAGTACTTC. Protein sequence: CASSRLPSQEQYF.

This rearrangement joins TRBV5-4 to TRBJ2-5; 8 bases agree with TRBD1. This CDR3 region has 16 residues. Germline CDR1 SGHNT, CDR2 YYREEE (reference sequence). Trimming cost V 4 bases and J 4 bases; bases outside gene matches: 12. CDR3: CASSLPSGTGGETQYF. In DNA, the CDR3 is TGTGCCAGCAGCCTACCCTCCGGGACAGGCGGAGAGACCCAGTACTTC.

The rearrangement joins TRBV2 to TRBJ2-6; 9 nucleotides match TRBD1. The length of the CDR3 is 17 residues. The trim removed 7 bases at V and 2 bases at J, leaving 9 bases unmatched. Germline V gene data show CDR1 as SNHLY and CDR2 as FYNNEI. The DNA of the CDR3 is TGTGCCAGCACCCGGGACAGGGTTTTAACTGGGGCCAACGTCCTGACTTTC. This sequence encodes CASTRDRVLTGANVLTF.

The CDR3 loop reads CASSIESGTPYEQYF. The DNA for the CDR3 is TGCGCCAGCAGCATTGAGTCCGGGACGCCCTACGAGCAGTACTTC. The chain employs TRBV5-1 and TRBJ2-7; D could derive from TRBD1 or TRBD2 (5 bases each). Germline-derived CDR1 and CDR2 are SGHRS and YFSETQ. V dropped 4 bases and J dropped 2 bases, with 16 bases sitting between them. The CDR3 loop spans 15 amino acids.

The CDR3 reads CASSYSMGANSPLHF. As DNA, the CDR3 is TGTGCCAGCAGTTACTCGATGGGAGCTAATTCACCCCTCCACTTT. The chain carries TRBV6-5 and TRBJ1-6; no firm D call. Germline values: CDR1 MNHEY, CDR2 SVGAGI. The V and J ends lost 0 bases and 6 bases respectively, with 9 bases between them. The CDR3 runs 15 residues.

This chain uses TRBV11-2 with TRBJ1-6; no clear D. Germline V gives CDR1 SGHAT, CDR2 FQNNGV. The CDR3 consists of 19 residues. V was pared by 5 bases and J by 1 base, with 21 bases between. For the CDR3, the DNA is TGTGCCAGCAGCCTCACAGTTCCAGCGGGAAGTTCCTATAATTCACCCCTCCACTTT. It specifies CASSLTVPAGSSYNSPLHF.

This clone has just one count. Written as DNA, the CDR3 is TGTGCCAGCAGGGCTAGCGGGAGCGACGAGCAGTACTTC. This sequence encodes CASRASGSDEQYF. The rearrangement joins TRBV7-3 to TRBJ2-5, with 10 bases that match TRBD2. The J call is in doubt because the DNA end fits TRBJ2-7 better. The germline V gene has CDR1 SGHTA and CDR2 FQGTGA. The CDR3 extends over 13 amino acids.

This clone was observed a handful of times. The chain employs TRBV29-1 and TRBJ2-7; tentative D call: TRBD1 (6 bases). Germline V gene sequence: CDR1 SQVTM, CDR2 ANQGSEA. V gave up 7 bases and J gave up 4 bases, with 11 bases separating them. There are 11 residues in the CDR3. The CDR3 DNA reads TGCAGCGCGATGACAGGATACGAGCAGTACTTC. It specifies CSAMTGYEQYF.

The V gene is TRBV5-1, the J gene TRBJ1-2; D unresolved. The CDR3 loop spans 14 amino acids. Germline assignment: CDR1 SGHRS and CDR2 YFSETQ. The V gene lost 4 bases and the J gene lost 8 bases, with 18 bases spanning the gap. The CDR3 sequence: CASSPAELGPGYTF. CDR3 sequence (DNA): TGCGCCAGCAGCCCGGCGGAGTTGGGTCCAGGCTACACCTTC.

The chain links TRBV5-1 to TRBJ1-2; D unresolved. Germline V CDR1 and CDR2: SGHRS, YFSETQ. Trimming took 0 bases from V and 5 from J, leaving 20 bases between them. CDR3 size: 17 residues. The DNA of the CDR3 is TGCGCCAGCAGCTTGGTCGGGGAGGGCGGAAGGTTTTATGGCTACACCTTC. Translating it yields CASSLVGEGGRFYGYTF.

V is TRBV30 and J is TRBJ2-6; unclear D gene. Trimming stripped 1 base from V and 3 bases from J, with 7 bases between. The germline gives CDR1 GTSNPN, CDR2 SVGIG (reference sequence). This CDR3 comprises 14 residues. CDR3 protein: CAWSEQGGANVLTF. Written as DNA, the CDR3 is TGTGCCTGGAGTGAACAAGGTGGGGCCAACGTCCTGACTTTC. The whole variable domain, remainder taken from reference TRBV30 and TRBJ2-6, is SQTIHQWPATLVQPVGSPLSLECTVEGTSNPNLYWYRQAAGRGLQLLFYSVGIGQISSEVPQNLSASRPQDRQFILSSKKLLLSDSGFYLCAWSEQGGANVLTFGAGSRLTVL.

This clone was detected a few times. CDR3 sequence: CASSLSTRGLGYGYTF. In DNA form, the CDR3 reads TGCGCCAGCAGCTTGAGCACGAGGGGATTGGGCTATGGCTACACCTTC. J is TRBJ1-2 and V is TRBV5-1, with TRBD1 as a possible D gene (5 bases). The CDR3 is made up of 16 amino acids. Germline CDR1 and CDR2: SGHRS and YFSETQ. Between the trimmed V and J ends, which lost 1 base and 4 bases, there was a span of 17 bases. Complete variable domain (other parts from reference TRBV5-1 and TRBJ1-2): KAGVTQTPRYLIKTRGQQVTLSCSPISGHRSVSWYQQTPGQGLQFLFEYFSETQRNKGNFPGRFSGRQFSNSRSEMNVSTLELGDSALYLCASSLSTRGLGYGYTFGSGTRLTVV.

This clone was picked up a small number of times. This chain links TRBV5-6 with TRBJ1-2; D might be TRBD1 (5 bases). Trimming took 4 bases from V and 2 from J, leaving 6 bases between them. The CDR3 has 12 residues. The germline gives CDR1 SGHDT, CDR2 YYEEEE. CDR3 amino acids: CASSPGNYGYTF. Here the CDR3 DNA reads TGTGCCAGCAGCCCAGGGAACTATGGCTACACCTTC.

The V call is TRBV4-1, the J call TRBJ1-2, with D maybe TRBD1 (6 bases). CDR1 is MGHRA, CDR2 YSYEKL, per germline. The length of the CDR3 is 17 residues. V was cut by 1 base and J by 4 bases, with 19 bases left in between. CDR3 protein: CASSQVLRDIDSYGYTF. CDR3 coding DNA: TGCGCCAGCAGCCAAGTGCTCCGGGACATAGACTCCTATGGCTACACCTTC.

The V and J genes are TRBV19 and TRBJ2-3; 8 bases map to TRBD2. The CDR3 runs to 15 residues. Looked up from germline, CDR1 is LNHDA and CDR2 is SQIVND (reference sequence). The ends lost 7 bases at V and 2 bases at J; junction bases unmatched: 8. The CDR3 region has the DNA TGTGCCAGTAACCCCCGGGGGGGGCCCACAGATACGCAGTATTTT. This gives the protein CASNPRGGPTDTQYF. Filled out from reference TRBV19 and TRBJ2-3, the complete variable domain reads DGGITQSPKYLFRKEGQNVTLSCEQNLNHDAMYWYRQDPGQGLRLIYYSQIVNDFQKGDIAEGYSVSREKKESFPLTVTSAQKNPTAFYLCASNPRGGPTDTQYFGPGTRLTVL.

This clone was found a few times. J is TRBJ1-1 and V is TRBV7-9; TRBD1 might be the D (5 bases). There are 15 residues in the CDR3. Germline V gene sequence: CDR1 SEHNR, CDR2 FQNEAQ (reference sequence). V was pared by 1 base and J by 1 base, with 10 bases between. CDR3 region: CASSLGPGGNTEAFF. The CDR3 nucleotides read TGTGCCAGCAGCTTAGGTCCGGGGGGGAACACTGAAGCTTTCTTT.

The J gene is TRBJ2-7, the V gene TRBV7-2; 9 positions match TRBD1. Germline CDR1 is SGHTA and CDR2 is FQGNSA. The CDR3 runs to 15 residues. V gave up 3 bases and J gave up 0 bases; unmatched junction bases: 3. In DNA form, the CDR3 reads TGTGCCAGCAGCTTTGGGACAGGGCACTCCTACGAGCAGTACTTC. It codes for CASSFGTGHSYEQYF.

The CDR3 DNA is TGTGCCAGCAGCTCTAGGGCGGGCGAGCAGTACTTC. Translated: CASSSRAGEQYF. The rearrangement links TRBV13 to TRBJ2-7; D may be TRBD2 (5 bases). Trimming removed 4 bases at V and 6 bases at J, with 10 bases between. The V gene's germline CDR1 is PRHDT and CDR2 FYEKMQ (reference sequence). The CDR3 is 12 residues long.

The V and J genes are TRBV5-6 and TRBJ2-7; D is undetermined. CDR1 is SGHDT and CDR2 is YYEEEE in the germline V gene. V was clipped by 4 bases and J by 3 bases, with 14 bases between them. The CDR3 spans 14 residues. The CDR3 nucleotides read TGTGCCAGCAGCGATTCCAATCTAATCTACGAGCAGTACTTC. Its protein is CASSDSNLIYEQYF.

The rearrangement uses TRBV29-1 and TRBJ2-7, with TRBD1 identical over 10 bases. The V segment lost 4 bases and the J segment 6 bases; nucleotides outside the gene matches: 3. The CDR3 has 12 residues. Germline V gene lookup returns CDR1 SQVTM and CDR2 ANQGSEA. The CDR3 coding sequence is TGCAGCGTTGGGGGACAGGGGCTCGAGCAGTACTTC. This sequence encodes CSVGGQGLEQYF.